This passage covers 4 T cell receptor beta chains from one sample sequenced in a study of OX40 agonist ivuxolimab in advanced cancers. TCRdb's copy holds only in-frame clones and misses some; the assay was immunoSEQ multiplex PCR. Of roughly 75,000 clones listed, 80% to 90% are singletons. Sequenced here: CD4+ or CD8+ T cells sorted from blood, sampled in a trial of the OX40 agonist ivuxolimab. Every receptor here comes from an adult with an advanced solid tumor such as melanoma, head and neck, liver or kidney cancer.

The CDR3 sequence: CACEGRNNYGYTF. The CDR3 DNA is TGTGCCTGCGAGGGGCGGAACAACTATGGCTACACCTTC. This rearrangement joins TRBV30 to TRBJ1-2; tentatively, D is TRBD1 (5 bases). The CDR3 is 13 amino acids. CDR1 and CDR2 from the germline V gene are GTSNPN and SVGIG (reference sequence). V was shortened by 6 bases and J by 2 bases, with 13 bases between the two germline ends.

The rearrangement uses TRBV21-1 and TRBJ1-2; the D call of TRBD1 is as the table states it, not checked on the DNA. TRBV21-1 is an annotated pseudogene. This CDR3 is built from 13 residues. This chain's CDR3 is CASRPTGFQGYTF. In nucleotides, the CDR3 is TGTGCCAGCAGACCTACAGGGTTCCAGGGCTACACCTTC.

The V gene is TRBV7-2, the J gene TRBJ2-3; no firm D call. The CDR3 is made up of 14 amino acids. CDR1 and CDR2 (germline): SGHTA, FQGNSA. With 1 base removed from V and 2 bases from J, the gap between germline ends came to 7 bases. This CDR3 reads CASSLGPLTDTQYF. CDR3 in DNA: TGTGCCAGCAGCTTAGGGCCCCTCACAGATACGCAGTATTTT.

V is TRBV28 and J is TRBJ2-1, with TRBD1 identical over 7 bases. The germline V gene has CDR1 MDHEN and CDR2 SYDVKM. The CDR3 totals 15 residues. Losses at the gene ends were 6 bases for V and 3 bases for J; bases not matched to a gene: 8. The CDR3 here is CASSLDRVLYNEQFF. The DNA of the CDR3 is TGTGCCAGCAGCCTCGACAGGGTTCTCTACAATGAGCAGTTCTTC.